This entry is about one TCR beta chain. Its antigen specificity is not known. Qualities for individual bases were not recorded, and no much larger clone is one base off. This sample is part of a study of graft-versus-host responses after intestinal transplantation (dated by TCRdb to the early 2020s). General notes on the study: Recipients received multivisceral, liver-intestinal, or isolated intestinal transplants. Anti-thymocyte globulin induction was given to all recipients, followed by maintenance tacrolimus and steroids for about 3 years. After intestinal transplantation, graft-versus-host and host-versus-graft alloreactive T cell clones were followed in the graft, circulation and bone marrow using bulk TCR-beta CDR3 sequencing. To identify alloreactive clones, pre-transplant mixed lymphocyte reaction products were sequenced and compared with unstimulated pre-transplant donor and recipient T cells. The cohort enrolled some 23 intestinal transplant recipients, one of whom was a retransplant, and a few patients without pretransplant specimens were excluded. Donor T cell macrochimerism was defined as a peak of at least 4% donor T cells among recipient peripheral blood mononuclear cells. Samples from three later patients were sequenced in-house on an Illumina MiSeq with MiXCR processing rather than by the commercial service.

Receptors were amplified or captured by the immunoSEQ multiplex PCR assay. For most patients, genomic DNA was isolated using the Qiagen DNeasy Blood and Tissue Kit and was shipped frozen to Adaptive Biotechnologies for TCR sequencing. High-throughput TCR-beta CDR3 sequencing of genomic DNA from most patients was performed by Adaptive Biotechnologies. The authors' pipeline ran thus. TCR sequencing data were retrieved from Adaptive's ImmunoSEQ software for around 18 patients, whereas a few other patients were processed with MiXCR and VDJtools. To correct CD4 versus CD8 sorting errors, sequences present in both subsets at a frequency ratio below 5:1 were removed. Because the origin of CDR3 nucleotide sequences shared between donor and recipient could not be assigned, those sequences were removed. At least 2-fold expansion over unstimulated cells and a minimum CFSE-low frequency of 0.002% (template counts) or 0.001% (read counts) were required for clones to be classified as alloreactive. A clone was considered mappable if detected in the sequenced pre-transplant spleen, lymph node, or MLR CFSE-low populations of the donor or recipient. The cumulative frequency of alloreactive clones was calculated as a percentage of all sequences, weighted by copy number. TCRdb took this table from immuneACCESS and kept in-frame rearrangements with V and J called. Such tables lack part of the clones; where checked against another copy, unresolved V genes explain under half of the gap, and the rest is unexplained. The V and J calls and the clone size are those of that table, but D and trimming were determined from the DNA. Counted in this sample were under 150,000 clones; more than 80% of them appeared once. The ten largest clones take up approximately 0.17% of the sample.

V drops 3 bases and J drops 3 bases, leaving 14 bases in between. CDR1 is given as GTSNPN and CDR2 as SVGIG, both from the germline V gene (reference sequence). Taken from cysteine to phenylalanine, the CDR3 has 14 residues. Only the CDR3 region is kept as DNA, spanning 42 bases read in frame from base 1. Broad study findings and their caveats: The conclusions were limited by the relatively low number and heterogeneity of the intestinal transplant patients. Early after transplant, declines in HvG clones were associated with peak levels of circulating GvH clones. High GvH to HvG T cell clonal ratios were observed in the allografts of patients with donor T cell macrochimerism. GvH clones were found in recipient bone marrow, and some of the GvH clones appeared earlier in ileal mucosa or blood, which is consistent with an intestinal mucosal origin.

What this sample's time point label stands for: cells obtained before transplantation from donor or recipient. CD3+CD4+ and CD3+CD8+ populations were FACS-sorted from unstimulated pre-transplant donor and recipient cells taken from spleen or lymph nodes. This material consisted of unstimulated CD4+ T cells sorted from spleen or lymph node cells, taken before intestinal transplant. This TCR was sampled from a human donor who received an intestinal transplant. The rearranged chain carries TRBV30 and TRBJ1-2, with the D gene uncertain. The CDR3: CAWSSEEIDYGYTF. The DNA sequence follows: TGTGCCTGGAGCTCGGAGGAGATTGACTATGGCTACACCTTC.